This T cell receptor beta chain was captured in a study of beta chain features in type 1 diabetes. The CDR3 covers 16 residues. V was clipped by 1 base and J by 4 bases; unmatched bases: 5. Germline CDR1 LGHNA, CDR2 YNFKEQ. Expressed TCRB transcripts were sequenced after all isolated RNA was converted to cDNA. Assay: immunoSEQ multiplex PCR; the TCRdb copy retains only in-frame clones and omits some. Among roughly 330,000 clones listed, 8% to 13% were seen once. Sequencing used naive CD4+ T cells from blood. This clonotype originated in a woman aged 30 to 39 in good health. J is TRBJ1-2 and V is TRBV4-2; 11 nucleotides match TRBD1. CDR3 residues: CASSQGGQGARYGYTF. In nucleotides, the CDR3 is TGTGCCAGCAGCCAAGGAGGACAGGGGGCGCGCTATGGCTACACCTTC.